The following is a T cell receptor beta chain sequence with its context. How the authors handled the data: Reference gene primer amplification in the assay estimated nucleated cell counts. Clones were read by immunoSEQ multiplex PCR, and TCRdb kept only the in-frame ones, dropping some. V and J calls and clone size follow that table, whereas D and trimming were derived from the DNA. The data show 110,000 to 150,000 clones, with just over 85% seen just once and more than 1.5% held by the top ten. The source of the sample is a study of blood T cell repertoires in COVID-19. Across the study: Italy, Spain and the United States were the sources of the convalescent and acute COVID-19 samples. Sources were T cells, B-cell-depleted T cells, or PBMCs; the material itself was cDNA or gDNA.

The germline CDR1 and CDR2 sequences are MNHEY and SVGEGT. Trimming removed 4 bases from V and 4 bases from J, with 11 bases in between. The CDR3 extends over 13 amino acids. The sequencing sample was made of peripheral blood. The clonotype was recovered from a woman aged 60-75 years with acute or convalescent COVID-19. V gene TRBV6-2 or TRBV6-3 combines with J gene TRBJ2-7; D may be TRBD1 (6 bases). The CDR3 loop reads CASSLGQLYEQYF. CDR3 in DNA: TGTGCCAGCAGTTTAGGACAGTTATACGAGCAGTACTTC.